One and the same sample provided the 13 T cell receptor beta chains below, sequenced in a study of blood T cell repertoires in COVID-19. The repertoire was sequenced with immunoSEQ multiplex PCR; TCRdb's copy has only in-frame clones and lacks some. In the table there are almost 500,000 clones, 75% to 90% of which are singletons. Source material: PBMCs or T cells enriched from blood (not recorded which). These receptor sequences come from a woman in her sixties or seventies who had recovered from COVID-19.

DNA for the CDR3: TGTGCCTGGAGCTTCCTCCCTTCCCAGGATGAGCAGTTCTTC. It yields the protein CAWSFLPSQDEQFF. The chain has TRBV30 and TRBJ2-1; D remains ambiguous. Between the trimmed V and J ends, which lost 3 bases and 8 bases, there was a span of 17 bases. CDR1 GTSNPN and CDR2 SVGIG come from the germline V gene (reference sequence). This CDR3 comprises 14 residues. Complete variable domain (other parts from reference TRBV30 and TRBJ2-1): SQTIHQWPATLVQPVGSPLSLECTVEGTSNPNLYWYRQAAGRGLQLLFYSVGIGQISSEVPQNLSASRPQDRQFILSSKKLLLSDSGFYLCAWSFLPSQDEQFFGPGTRLTVL.

This chain uses TRBV15 with TRBJ2-4; perhaps TRBD1 as D (6 bases). The CDR3 sequence is 17 residues long. Germline V gene sequence: CDR1 LNHNV, CDR2 YYDKDF (reference sequence). V was clipped by 0 bases and J by 1 base, with 13 bases between them. CDR3 in amino acids: CATSREALGAAKNIQYF. In DNA form, the CDR3 reads TGTGCCACCAGCAGAGAGGCGTTGGGGGCGGCCAAAAACATTCAGTACTTC.

The chain joins TRBV2 to TRBJ2-1, with no clear D. With 2 bases removed from V and 6 bases from J, the gap between germline ends came to 8 bases. Germline loops: CDR1 SNHLY, CDR2 FYNNEI. The CDR3 is made up of 13 amino acids. CDR3 DNA: TGTGCCAGCAGTGAAAGTGGCTTCAATGAGCAGTTCTTC. Translating it yields CASSESGFNEQFF.

This clone was seen just once. The CDR3 loop is CASSQTTLAGGLYNEQFF. The CDR3 nucleotides are TGTGCCAGCAGCCAGACGACGCTAGCGGGGGGGCTCTACAATGAGCAGTTCTTC. V usage is TRBV3-1 (or the pseudogene TRBV3-2) and J usage is TRBJ2-1; 12 nucleotides line up with TRBD2. V dropped 3 bases and J dropped 3; count of bases not matched to a gene: 9. The CDR3 has 18 residues. Germline CDR1 is LGHDT and CDR2 is YNNKEL (reference sequence).

The chain carries TRBV7-2 and TRBJ1-1, with 7 nucleotides matching TRBD1. After removal of 5 bases from V and 3 bases from J, the junction contained 18 bases not matched to a gene. Germline V lookup: CDR1 SGHTA, CDR2 FQGNSA. This CDR3 is 18 amino acids long. The CDR3 DNA sequence: TGTGCCAGCAGCCCTCCGGGACAGTACAAGGTTGGGGACACTGAAGCTTTCTTT. Translated, it gives CASSPPGQYKVGDTEAFF.

V gene TRBV3-1 (or the pseudogene TRBV3-2) combines with J gene TRBJ2-1, with 10 positions matching TRBD2. V trimming: 5 bases; J trimming: 4 bases; junction bases outside the gene matches: 5. This CDR3 contains 15 residues. Germline V CDR1 and CDR2: LGHDT, YNNKEL (reference sequence). CDR3 in DNA: TGTGCCAGCAGCTCAGCGGGGGGGCCGTACAATGAGCAGTTCTTC. Its translation: CASSSAGGPYNEQFF.

The rearrangement joins TRBV5-8 to TRBJ1-5; TRBD1 agrees at 8 bases. Trimming cost V 4 bases and J 0 bases; bases outside gene matches: 6. There are 16 residues in the CDR3. Germline values: CDR1 SGHTS, CDR2 YDEGEE. As DNA, the CDR3 is TGTGCCAGCAGCCAAGCCCAGGGGGCTAGCAATCAGCCCCAGCATTTT. This sequence encodes CASSQAQGASNQPQHF.

The chain carries TRBV5-1 and TRBJ1-5; 9 bases agree with TRBD1. V lost 0 bases to trimming and J lost 4 bases; unmatched junction nucleotides: 2. Looked up from germline, CDR1 is SGHRS and CDR2 is YFSETQ. The CDR3 contains 15 residues. CDR3 sequence reads: CASSLAGTGNQPQHF. As DNA, the CDR3 is TGCGCCAGCAGCTTGGCCGGGACAGGGAATCAGCCCCAGCATTTT.

The V and J genes are TRBV3-1 (or the pseudogene TRBV3-2) and TRBJ1-2, with D maybe TRBD1 (6 bases). The germline V gene has CDR1 LGHDT and CDR2 YNNKEL (reference sequence). The CDR3 extends over 15 amino acids. The germline V and J ends were trimmed by 1 base and 4 bases, with 13 bases remaining between them. Here the CDR3 reads CASSQGDIPLYGYTF. The CDR3 DNA reads TGTGCCAGCAGCCAAGGGGACATACCCCTCTATGGCTACACCTTC.

The chain is built from TRBV6-5 and TRBJ1-4; D perhaps matches TRBD1 (5 bases). The CDR3 is made up of 15 amino acids. Trimming stripped 0 bases from V and 8 bases from J, with 13 bases between. From germline, CDR1 is MNHEY and CDR2 SVGAGI. CDR3 in amino acids: CASSYSGGAGEKLFF. The DNA of the CDR3 is TGTGCCAGCAGTTACTCTGGAGGGGCTGGCGAAAAACTGTTTTTT.

The rearrangement joins TRBV29-1 to TRBJ2-1, with D hard to call. Trimming left V 4 bases short and J 4 bases short, with 20 bases between. The CDR3 is 16 residues long. Germline V gene sequence: CDR1 SQVTM, CDR2 ANQGSEA. In nucleotides, the CDR3 is TGCAGCGTTGTTACTCCTAGGCCCCTAAATTACAATGAGCAGTTCTTC. This gives the protein CSVVTPRPLNYNEQFF.

The rearrangement joins TRBV7-8 to TRBJ1-1; D might be TRBD1 (5 bases). The V gene lost 5 bases and the J gene lost 5 bases, with 18 bases spanning the gap. The CDR3 is 15 residues long. From germline, CDR1 is SGHVS and CDR2 FQNEAQ. The CDR3 protein is CASSRTQARLTEAFF. The CDR3 DNA reads as TGTGCCAGCAGCCGAACACAGGCCCGATTGACTGAAGCTTTCTTT.

V usage is TRBV7-9 and J usage is TRBJ2-7, with TRBD1 matching over 8 bases. The CDR3 contains 14 residues. The V gene end was trimmed by 4 bases and the J gene end by 5 bases; junction bases not matched to a gene: 7. Germline CDR1 SEHNR, CDR2 FQNEAQ (reference sequence). This CDR3 is CASSSSGGRDEQYF. As DNA, the CDR3 is TGTGCCAGCAGCTCCTCAGGGGGCAGGGACGAGCAGTACTTC. Full variable domain (missing parts from reference TRBV7-9 and TRBJ2-7): DTGVSQNPRHKITKRGQNVTFRCDPISEHNRLYWYRQTLGQGPEFLTYFQNEAQLEKSRLLSDRFSAERPKGSFSTLEIQRTEQGDSAMYLCASSSSGGRDEQYFGPGTRLTVT.